This T cell receptor (beta chain) was sequenced for a study of tumor and adjacent non-tumor tissue in lung cancer. Study at large: There were some 11 adenocarcinoma, a couple of squamous cell carcinoma and 1 small cell lung cancer cases.

This clonotype appeared a single time. Its antigen is currently unknown. RNA was extracted from bulk tissue without any cell sorting. The normal lung tissue was taken more than 3 cm from the tumor edge. Study results and caveats: Tumor TCR diversity, when higher, was linked to shorter survival.

A modified ARM-PCR protocol with three rounds of nested PCR amplified TCRbeta. TCRdb used MiXCR to reprocess the multiplex PCR reads, holding one entry per CDR3 protein. The sample holds 75,000 to 80,000 distinct CDR3 sequences, 76% seen once. The sample was distant non-tumor lung tissue. The clonotype was recovered from a man aged 65-85 years with non-small cell lung cancer.

The CDR3 region is CASSMGQVSYKQYF. The DNA of the CDR3 is TGTGCCAGCAGCATGGGACAGGTCTCTTACAAGCAGTACTTC. The rearrangement uses TRBV11-2 and TRBJ2-7; 8 bases are shared with TRBD1. The V segment lost 5 bases and the J segment 8 bases; nucleotides outside the gene matches: 11. The germline gives CDR1 SGHAT, CDR2 FQNNGV. The CDR3 extends over 14 amino acids.